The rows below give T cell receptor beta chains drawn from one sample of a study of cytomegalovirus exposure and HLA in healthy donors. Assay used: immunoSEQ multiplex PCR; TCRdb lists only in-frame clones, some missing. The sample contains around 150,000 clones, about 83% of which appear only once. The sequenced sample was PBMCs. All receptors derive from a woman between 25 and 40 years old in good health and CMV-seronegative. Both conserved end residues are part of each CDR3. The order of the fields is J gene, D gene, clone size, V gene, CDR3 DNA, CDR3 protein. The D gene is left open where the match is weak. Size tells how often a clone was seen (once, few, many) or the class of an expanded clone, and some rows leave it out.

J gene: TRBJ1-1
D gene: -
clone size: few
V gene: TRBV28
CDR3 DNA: TGTGCCAGCAGTTACGCCAGGGGATGGTCGGAAGCTTTCTTT
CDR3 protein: CASSYARGWSEAFF

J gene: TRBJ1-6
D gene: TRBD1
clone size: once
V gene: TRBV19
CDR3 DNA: TGTGCCAGTAGTACAGGGACAGGGTATTCACCCCTCCACTTT
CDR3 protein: CASSTGTGYSPLHF

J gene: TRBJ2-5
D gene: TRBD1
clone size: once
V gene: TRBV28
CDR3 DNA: TGTGCCACCTCGTCCGGGACAGGGGGCCTAGAGCAGTACTTC
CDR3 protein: CATSSGTGGLEQYF

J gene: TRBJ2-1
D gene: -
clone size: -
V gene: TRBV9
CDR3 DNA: TGTGCCAGCAGCATTGGCCTGAAGCGACCGGGCAATGAGCAGTTCTTC
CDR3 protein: CASSIGLKRPGNEQFF

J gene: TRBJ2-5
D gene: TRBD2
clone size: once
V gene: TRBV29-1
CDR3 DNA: TGCAGCGTTGTTGTGGCGGGAGTAACCGAAGAGACCCAGTACTTC
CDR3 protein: CSVVVAGVTEETQYF

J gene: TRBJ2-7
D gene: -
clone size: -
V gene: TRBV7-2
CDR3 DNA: TGTGCCAGCACCCTCGGCCCAGAGCGAACCGAGCAGTACTTC
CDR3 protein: CASTLGPERTEQYF

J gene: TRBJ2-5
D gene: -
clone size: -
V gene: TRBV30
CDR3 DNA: TGTGCCTGGAGTGTACTAGGAACCCAGTACTTC
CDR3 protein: CAWSVLGTQYF

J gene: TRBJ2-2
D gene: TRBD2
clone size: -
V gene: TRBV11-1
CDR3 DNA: TGTGCCAGCAGTCTGGCTTTGACTAGCGGCCTGCACACCGGGGAGCTGTTTTTT
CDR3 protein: CASSLALTSGLHTGELFF

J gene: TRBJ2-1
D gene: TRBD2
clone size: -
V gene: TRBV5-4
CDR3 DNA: TGTGCCAGCAGCTTGGTAGGCGGGAGGCTGTTCAATGAGCAGTTCTTC
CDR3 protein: CASSLVGGRLFNEQFF

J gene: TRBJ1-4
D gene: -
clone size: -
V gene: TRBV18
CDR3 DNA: TGTGCCAGCTCACCACCAAGGGGTACTAATGAAAAACTGTTTTTT
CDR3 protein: CASSPPRGTNEKLFF

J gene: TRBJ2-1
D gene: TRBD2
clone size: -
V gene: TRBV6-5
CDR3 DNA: TGTGCCAGCAGTTACTCCGCTCTAGCGGGGTACAATGAGCAGTTCTTC
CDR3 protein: CASSYSALAGYNEQFF